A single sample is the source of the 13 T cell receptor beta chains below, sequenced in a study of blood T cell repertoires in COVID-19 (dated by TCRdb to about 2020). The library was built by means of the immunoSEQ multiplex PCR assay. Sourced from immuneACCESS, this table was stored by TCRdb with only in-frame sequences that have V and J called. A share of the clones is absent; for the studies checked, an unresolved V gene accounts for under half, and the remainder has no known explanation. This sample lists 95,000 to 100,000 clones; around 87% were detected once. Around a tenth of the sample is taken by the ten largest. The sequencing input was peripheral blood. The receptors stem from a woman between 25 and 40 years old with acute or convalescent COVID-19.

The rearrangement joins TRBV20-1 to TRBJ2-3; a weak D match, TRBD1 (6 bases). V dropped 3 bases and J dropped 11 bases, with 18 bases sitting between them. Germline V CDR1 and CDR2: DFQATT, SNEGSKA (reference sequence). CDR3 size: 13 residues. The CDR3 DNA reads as TGCAGTGCTAGTCTCGGTTCGAAAGGGGGGCAGTATTTT. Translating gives CSASLGSKGGQYF.

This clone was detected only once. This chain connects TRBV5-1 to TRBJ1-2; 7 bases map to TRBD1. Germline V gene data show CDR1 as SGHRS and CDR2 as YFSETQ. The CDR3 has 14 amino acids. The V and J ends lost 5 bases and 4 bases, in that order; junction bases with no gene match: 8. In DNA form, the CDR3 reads TGCGCCAGCAGGTCCGGGACAGATCGCTATGGCTACACCTTC. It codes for CASRSGTDRYGYTF.

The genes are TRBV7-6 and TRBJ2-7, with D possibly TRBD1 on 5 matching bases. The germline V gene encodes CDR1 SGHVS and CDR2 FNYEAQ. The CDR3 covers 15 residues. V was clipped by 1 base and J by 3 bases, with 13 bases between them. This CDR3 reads CASSLGRGRDYEQYF. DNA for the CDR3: TGTGCCAGCAGCTTAGGGAGAGGCAGGGACTACGAGCAGTACTTC.

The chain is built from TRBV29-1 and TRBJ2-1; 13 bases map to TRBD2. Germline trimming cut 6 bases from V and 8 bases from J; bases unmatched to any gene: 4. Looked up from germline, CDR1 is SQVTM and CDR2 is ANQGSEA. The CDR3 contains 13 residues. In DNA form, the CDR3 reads TGCAGCGTACTAGCGGGGGGGCCTGATGAGCAGTTCTTC. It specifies CSVLAGGPDEQFF.

The CDR3 nucleotides read TGTGCCAGCAGCTCGGGACTAGGAGGTTACAATGAGCAGTTCTTC. Translated: CASSSGLGGYNEQFF. The chain links TRBV9 to TRBJ2-1, with 8 positions matching TRBD2. J was trimmed by 4 bases and V by 4 bases; bases with no gene match: 7. Looked up from germline, CDR1 is SGDLS and CDR2 is YYNGEE. The CDR3 is 15 amino acids.

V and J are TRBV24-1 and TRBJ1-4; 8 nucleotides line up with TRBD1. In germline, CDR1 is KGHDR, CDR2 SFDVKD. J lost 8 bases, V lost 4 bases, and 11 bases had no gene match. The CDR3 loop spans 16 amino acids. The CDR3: CATSEGVGQGNEKLFF. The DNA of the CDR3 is TGTGCCACCAGTGAGGGTGTCGGACAGGGAAACGAAAAACTGTTTTTT.

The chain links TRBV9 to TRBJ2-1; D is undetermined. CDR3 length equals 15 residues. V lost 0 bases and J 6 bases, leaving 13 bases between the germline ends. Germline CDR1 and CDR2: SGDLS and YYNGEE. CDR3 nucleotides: TGTGCCAGCAGCGTAGGATCCGTGGCGGTCAATGAGCAGTTCTTC. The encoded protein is CASSVGSVAVNEQFF.

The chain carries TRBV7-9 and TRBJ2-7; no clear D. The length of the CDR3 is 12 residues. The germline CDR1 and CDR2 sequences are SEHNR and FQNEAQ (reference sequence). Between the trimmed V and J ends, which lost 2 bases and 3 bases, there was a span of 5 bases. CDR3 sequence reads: CASSLLLYEQYF. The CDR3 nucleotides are TGTGCCAGCAGCTTACTCCTCTACGAGCAGTACTTC. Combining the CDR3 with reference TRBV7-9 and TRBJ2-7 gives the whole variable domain DTGVSQNPRHKITKRGQNVTFRCDPISEHNRLYWYRQTLGQGPEFLTYFQNEAQLEKSRLLSDRFSAERPKGSFSTLEIQRTEQGDSAMYLCASSLLLYEQYFGPGTRLTVT.

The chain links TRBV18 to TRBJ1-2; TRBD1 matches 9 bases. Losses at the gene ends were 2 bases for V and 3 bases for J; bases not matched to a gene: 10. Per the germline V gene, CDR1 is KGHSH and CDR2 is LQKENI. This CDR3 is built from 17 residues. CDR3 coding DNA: TGTGCCAGCTCACCATTACCGGGACAGGGAGAGGACTATGGCTACACCTTC. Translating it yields CASSPLPGQGEDYGYTF. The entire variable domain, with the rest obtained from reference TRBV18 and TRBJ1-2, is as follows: NAGVMQNPRHLVRRRGQEARLRCSPMKGHSHVYWYRQLPEEGLKFMVYLQKENIIDESGMPKERFSAEFPKEGPSILRIQQVVRGDSAAYFCASSPLPGQGEDYGYTFGSGTRLTVV.

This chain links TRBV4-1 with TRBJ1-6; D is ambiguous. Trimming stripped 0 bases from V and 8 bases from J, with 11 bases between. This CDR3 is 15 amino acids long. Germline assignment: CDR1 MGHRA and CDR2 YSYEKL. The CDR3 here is CASSQEPGPYSPLHF. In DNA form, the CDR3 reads TGCGCCAGCAGCCAAGAACCGGGTCCCTATTCACCCCTCCACTTT.

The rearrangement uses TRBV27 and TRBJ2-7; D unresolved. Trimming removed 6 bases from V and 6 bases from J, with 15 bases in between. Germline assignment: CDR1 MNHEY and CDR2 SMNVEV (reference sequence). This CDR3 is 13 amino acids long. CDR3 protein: CASRGLLLGEQYF. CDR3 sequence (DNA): TGTGCCAGCAGGGGCCTCTTATTGGGCGAGCAGTACTTC.

This chain's CDR3 is CASSLPTGVSVEQYF. DNA for the CDR3: TGTGCCAGCAGTTTACCGACAGGGGTGTCCGTCGAGCAGTACTTC. The chain links TRBV28 to TRBJ2-7; 8 bases align to TRBD1. From germline, CDR1 is MDHEN and CDR2 SYDVKM. V lost 2 bases to trimming and J lost 6 bases; unmatched junction nucleotides: 9. CDR3 size: 15 residues.

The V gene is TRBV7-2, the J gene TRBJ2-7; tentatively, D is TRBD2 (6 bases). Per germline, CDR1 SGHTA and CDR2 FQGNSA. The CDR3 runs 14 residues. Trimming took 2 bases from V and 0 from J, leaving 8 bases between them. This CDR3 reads CASSLMRDSYEQYF. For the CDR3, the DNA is TGTGCCAGCAGCTTAATGCGGGACTCCTACGAGCAGTACTTC.